This T cell receptor beta chain is drawn from a study of shared clonotypes between healthy human individuals. In the naive CD8 group, cells lacked CD45RO and were positively selected for CCR7, so terminally differentiated effector memory CD45RA+ cells were left out. Clones were read by immunoSEQ multiplex PCR, and TCRdb kept only the in-frame ones, dropping some. This sample has around 2.1 million clones; about 93% occur once, and the top ten carry more than 1.5%. Germline V gene lookup returns CDR1 SGHKS and CDR2 YYEKEE (reference sequence). Trimming took 0 bases from V and 8 from J; bases not matched to a gene: 8. This CDR3 has 15 residues.

This TCR derives from a man between 18 and 35 years old in good health. Some clones in this sample may be carry-over from other donors' samples. The chain links TRBV5-5 to TRBJ1-1; TRBD1 matches at 9 bases. The source material was naive CD8+ T cells from PBMCs. The DNA for the CDR3 is TGTGCCAGCAGCTTGGCTGGACAGGGGAGGTGGGAAGCTTTCTTT. This encodes CASSLAGQGRWEAFF.